This T cell receptor (beta chain) was recovered during a study of CD8+CD57+ T cells in acquired aplastic anemia. With respect to this clonotype: Its matching antigen is unknown.

For CDR3 and TCR beta VDJ profiling, genomic DNA was the template used. TCRdb reanalysed the reads using MiXCR and keeps one entry per CDR3 protein. The data contain over 150,000 distinct CDR3 sequences, approximately 48% of them singletons. CDR3 length: 12 amino acids. V gave up 5 bases and J gave up 4 bases, with 8 bases separating them. Germline CDR1 reads ENHRY; CDR2 reads SYGVKD. Patients picked for sequencing had shown CD8+CD57+ cell expansion detected by flow cytometry. All patients were therapy-naive when blood was sampled. The study's findings and limits: Controls and patients did not differ significantly in CD8+ Simpson's diversity.

This receptor was obtained from a human donor with aplastic anemia. This chain uses TRBV10-3 with TRBJ1-2; weak D call: TRBD1 (6 bases). What was sequenced was sorted CD4+, CD8+, or CD8+CD57+ T cells (not recorded which) from PBMCs. The DNA for the CDR3 is TGTGCCATCAGTAACAGGGTCTATGGCTACACCTTC. This encodes CAISNRVYGYTF.